Below are 24 T cell receptor beta chains sequenced from a single sample in a study of cytomegalovirus exposure and HLA in healthy donors. The study ran its PCR with 60 Vbeta and 13 Jbeta primers. Only in-frame clones appear in the TCRdb table, and some are missing; sequencing was by immunoSEQ multiplex PCR. Of around 200,000 clones in the sample, 70% to 80% are singletons; the top ten hold 4.4%. Sequencing was performed on PBMCs. The receptors shown here come from a woman in her 30s in good health and CMV-seropositive.

The chain combines TRBV18 with TRBJ2-6; D perhaps matches TRBD1 (6 bases). This CDR3 has 17 residues. V was pared by 0 bases and J by 0 bases, with 9 bases between. CDR1 and CDR2 from the germline V gene are KGHSH and LQKENI. This CDR3 reads CASSPPRTDSGANVLTF. The CDR3 nucleotides are TGTGCCAGCTCACCACCGCGGACAGACTCTGGGGCCAACGTCCTGACTTTC. Together with reference TRBV18 and TRBJ2-6, the CDR3 gives the full variable domain: NAGVMQNPRHLVRRRGQEARLRCSPMKGHSHVYWYRQLPEEGLKFMVYLQKENIIDESGMPKERFSAEFPKEGPSILRIQQVVRGDSAAYFCASSPPRTDSGANVLTFGAGSRLTVL.

The chain recombines TRBV30 with TRBJ2-1; a weak D match, TRBD2 (7 bases). This CDR3 is 14 amino acids long. V was pared by 2 bases and J by 6 bases, with 14 bases between. The V gene's germline CDR1 is GTSNPN and CDR2 SVGIG (reference sequence). The CDR3 loop reads CAWSRGRASNEQFF. The CDR3 nucleotides are TGTGCCTGGAGTAGGGGGAGGGCGAGCAATGAGCAGTTCTTC.

This rearrangement joins TRBV29-1 to TRBJ1-2; 8 bases map to TRBD1. From germline, CDR1 is SQVTM and CDR2 ANQGSEA. This CDR3 has 14 residues. V dropped 6 bases and J dropped 7; count of bases not matched to a gene: 13. CDR3: CSVPMGDRGGGYTF. CDR3 nucleotides: TGCAGCGTACCTATGGGTGACAGGGGAGGTGGCTACACCTTC.

CDR3 residues: CASSQNPGTGTGNIQYF. Written as DNA, the CDR3 is TGCGCCAGCAGCCAAAATCCCGGGACAGGGACGGGAAACATTCAGTACTTC. The chain recombines TRBV4-3 with TRBJ2-4, with 9 bases identical to TRBD1. With 2 bases clipped from V and 6 bases from J, the junction kept 11 bases outside the gene matches. The CDR3 contains 17 residues. The germline V gene encodes CDR1 LGHNA and CDR2 YSLEER.

The chain couples TRBV30 to TRBJ1-1; D not certain. V was cut by 0 bases and J by 0 bases, with 8 bases left in between. The CDR3 consists of 14 residues. CDR1 and CDR2 from the germline V gene are GTSNPN and SVGIG (reference sequence). CDR3 sequence (DNA): TGTGCCTGGAGTGTGGCGGCGCTGAACACTGAAGCTTTCTTT. Translated, it gives CAWSVAALNTEAFF.

V and J are TRBV10-3 and TRBJ2-7; 12 bases match TRBD1. The germline V gene has CDR1 ENHRY and CDR2 SYGVKD. After removal of 8 bases from V and 12 bases from J, the junction contained 20 bases not matched to a gene. The CDR3 consists of 16 residues. The CDR3, as DNA: TGTGCCATCGCAGATAACTGGGGGACAGGGGGCCTCTCGGGGTACTTC. This codes for CAIADNWGTGGLSGYF.

The chain is built from TRBV5-1 and TRBJ2-7, with 9 bases identical to TRBD1. Unmatched junction bases numbered 3, after V lost 1 base and J lost 4 bases. Germline CDR1 and CDR2: SGHRS and YFSETQ. The CDR3 totals 14 residues. The CDR3 spells CASSLTGGEYEQYF. The CDR3 DNA reads TGCGCCAGCAGCTTGACAGGGGGCGAATACGAGCAGTACTTC.

This sequence joins TRBV6-1 and TRBJ2-2; perhaps TRBD1 as D (5 bases). In germline, CDR1 is MNHNS, CDR2 SASEGT. The CDR3 has 15 residues. The germline V and J ends were trimmed by 6 bases and 7 bases, with 18 bases remaining between them. CDR3 DNA: TGTGCCAGCAGGGAAAGGGGCCCCCGCCGCGGGGAGCTGTTTTTT. Translating gives CASRERGPRRGELFF.

The CDR3: CASSGFRAVGQVSNTGELFF. The CDR3 region has the DNA TGCGCCAGCAGCGGATTTCGAGCCGTGGGACAGGTATCGAACACCGGGGAGCTGTTTTTT. V is TRBV4-1 and J is TRBJ2-2, with 8 bases identical to TRBD1. J lost 0 bases, V lost 5 bases, and 17 bases had no gene match. This CDR3 has 20 residues. From germline, CDR1 is MGHRA and CDR2 YSYEKL.

V gene TRBV27 combines with J gene TRBJ2-1; 14 bases align to TRBD2. From germline, CDR1 is MNHEY and CDR2 SMNVEV (reference sequence). V trimming: 4 bases; J trimming: 7 bases; junction bases outside the gene matches: 9. The CDR3 is 17 amino acids. The CDR3 DNA follows: TGTGCCAGCAGTTCGGCTCGACTAGCGGGAGGGCGAAATGAGCAGTTCTTC. The encoded protein is CASSSARLAGGRNEQFF.

The chain uses TRBV7-7 and TRBJ2-1, with D perhaps matching TRBD2 (6 bases). Trimming took 6 bases from V and 6 from J, leaving 15 bases between them. CDR3 size: 14 residues. Germline assignment: CDR1 SSHAT and CDR2 FNYEAQ (reference sequence). The CDR3 sequence: CASSSGLGANEQFF. DNA of the CDR3: TGTGCCAGCAGTAGCGGTCTAGGGGCCAATGAGCAGTTCTTC.

The chain uses TRBV11-3 and TRBJ2-7; 7 bases are a match to TRBD1. Germline V gene data show CDR1 as SGHNT and CDR2 as YENEEA. CDR3 size: 15 residues. The ends lost 2 bases at V and 5 bases at J; junction bases unmatched: 9. The CDR3 bases are TGTGCCAGCAGCTTACCTTGGACAGGCCGCAACGAGCAGTACTTC. It specifies CASSLPWTGRNEQYF. Combining the CDR3 with reference TRBV11-3 and TRBJ2-7 gives the whole variable domain EAGVVQSPRYKIIEKKQPVAFWCNPISGHNTLYWYLQNLGQGPELLIRYENEEAVDDSQLPKDRFSAERLKGVDSTLKIQPAELGDSAVYLCASSLPWTGRNEQYFGPGTRLTVT.

The chain links TRBV19 to TRBJ1-2; D is possibly TRBD1 (5 bases). Germline values: CDR1 LNHDA, CDR2 SQIVND (reference sequence). The CDR3 contains 14 residues. With 5 bases removed from V and 2 bases from J, the gap between germline ends came to 12 bases. CDR3 region: CASSSRTPNYGYTF. For the CDR3, the DNA is TGTGCCAGTAGTTCCAGGACACCAAACTATGGCTACACCTTC. The full variable domain, completed using reference TRBV19 and TRBJ1-2, is DGGITQSPKYLFRKEGQNVTLSCEQNLNHDAMYWYRQDPGQGLRLIYYSQIVNDFQKGDIAEGYSVSREKKESFPLTVTSAQKNPTAFYLCASSSRTPNYGYTFGSGTRLTVV.

The chain employs TRBV10-1 and TRBJ2-5; 10 positions agree with TRBD2. The CDR3 runs to 16 residues. Unmatched junction bases numbered 11, after V lost 6 bases and J lost 4 bases. The germline V gene encodes CDR1 WNHNN and CDR2 SYGVQD (reference sequence). CDR3 coding DNA: TGCGCCAGCAGCCCCTCGTCGAGCGGGGGGGGAGAGACCCAGTACTTC. Protein: CASSPSSSGGGETQYF.

The V and J genes are TRBV5-4 and TRBJ2-7; D remains unclear. Germline CDR1 reads SGHNT; CDR2 reads YYREEE (reference sequence). This CDR3 is built from 12 residues. V dropped 3 bases and J dropped 7 bases, with 11 bases sitting between them. The CDR3, as DNA: TGTGCCAGCAGCTATGGAACGGGTGAGCAGTACTTC. It translates to CASSYGTGEQYF.

Only a few counts were recorded for this clone. The J gene is TRBJ2-1, the V gene TRBV6-4; D may be TRBD2 (6 bases). The CDR3 sequence is 16 residues long. CDR1 is MRHNA, CDR2 SNTAGT, per germline. V was cut by 0 bases and J by 0 bases, with 9 bases left in between. The DNA for the CDR3 is TGTGCCAGCAGTGACTCCGGAGGGCCCTCCTACAATGAGCAGTTCTTC. Amino acids: CASSDSGGPSYNEQFF.

This clone turned up a few times. This chain connects TRBV11-2 to TRBJ2-4, with D maybe TRBD2 (5 bases). This CDR3 spans 14 amino acids. Germline CDR1 is SGHAT and CDR2 is FQNNGV. Deletions cut 4 bases from V and 7 bases from J, with 14 bases between. CDR3 protein: CASSSPREWNIQYF. The CDR3 DNA is TGTGCCAGCAGCTCTCCTAGGGAGTGGAACATTCAGTACTTC.

The chain employs TRBV7-9 and TRBJ2-2; 7 bases agree with TRBD2. Germline lookup yields CDR1 SEHNR and CDR2 FQNEAQ (reference sequence). The V gene end was trimmed by 7 bases and the J gene end by 4 bases; junction bases not matched to a gene: 6. The CDR3 contains 14 residues. The CDR3 region is CASTMTGGTGELFF. DNA of the CDR3: TGTGCCAGCACCATGACGGGGGGCACCGGGGAGCTGTTTTTT.

The chain recombines TRBV29-1 with TRBJ2-1; 8 bases fit TRBD1. Germline V CDR1 and CDR2: SQVTM, ANQGSEA. V lost 0 bases and J lost 1; bases outside the gene matches: 5. The CDR3 consists of 16 residues. The CDR3 protein is CSVEDATGGSYNEQFF. DNA for the CDR3: TGCAGCGTTGAAGACGCTACAGGGGGATCCTACAATGAGCAGTTCTTC.

The gene calls are TRBV15 and TRBJ1-5, with TRBD1 as a possible D gene (5 bases). The CDR3 has 15 residues. CDR1 and CDR2 (germline): LNHNV, YYDKDF (reference sequence). The germline V and J ends were trimmed by 0 bases and 6 bases, with 12 bases remaining between them. CDR3 in amino acids: CATSRDRGSGQPQHF. The DNA for the CDR3 is TGTGCCACCAGCAGAGACCGGGGGTCGGGTCAGCCCCAGCATTTT.

The rearrangement uses TRBV15 and TRBJ2-5; 10 positions match TRBD1. Trimming took 2 bases from V and 2 from J; bases not matched to a gene: 5. Germline CDR1 and CDR2: LNHNV and YYDKDF (reference sequence). The CDR3 contains 16 residues. The CDR3 protein is CATSRTDRGGQETQYF. The CDR3 DNA reads as TGTGCCACCAGCAGAACGGACAGGGGGGGGCAAGAGACCCAGTACTTC.

This chain links TRBV9 with TRBJ2-5, with TRBD2 matching 11 bases. With 4 bases clipped from V and 1 base from J, the junction kept 3 bases outside the gene matches. The CDR3 has 15 residues. The germline gives CDR1 SGDLS, CDR2 YYNGEE. The CDR3 region has the DNA TGTGCCAGCAGCACCGGGACTAGCGGCCAAGAGACCCAGTACTTC. It yields the protein CASSTGTSGQETQYF. The whole variable domain, filled in from reference TRBV9 and TRBJ2-5, reads DSGVTQTPKHLITATGQRVTLRCSPRSGDLSVYWYQQSLDQGLQFLIQYYNGEERAKGNILERFSAQQFPDLHSELNLSSLELGDSALYFCASSTGTSGQETQYFGPGTRLLVL.

The chain joins TRBV4-1 to TRBJ1-5, with 10 bases matching TRBD1. Germline CDR1 reads MGHRA; CDR2 reads YSYEKL. Germline trimming cut 5 bases from V and 7 bases from J; bases unmatched to any gene: 14. The CDR3 consists of 17 residues. This CDR3 reads CASSVLPGQGLWQPQHF. DNA of the CDR3: TGCGCCAGCAGCGTCCTCCCGGGACAGGGGCTCTGGCAGCCCCAGCATTTT.

As DNA, the CDR3 is TGTGCCAGCGGAGGACAGATCTATAGCAATCAGCCCCAGCATTTT. Translated, it gives CASGGQIYSNQPQHF. The V gene is TRBV19, the J gene TRBJ1-5, with D perhaps matching TRBD1 (6 bases). The CDR3 totals 15 residues. With 9 bases removed from V and 0 bases from J, the gap between germline ends came to 15 bases. Germline lookup yields CDR1 LNHDA and CDR2 SQIVND (reference sequence).